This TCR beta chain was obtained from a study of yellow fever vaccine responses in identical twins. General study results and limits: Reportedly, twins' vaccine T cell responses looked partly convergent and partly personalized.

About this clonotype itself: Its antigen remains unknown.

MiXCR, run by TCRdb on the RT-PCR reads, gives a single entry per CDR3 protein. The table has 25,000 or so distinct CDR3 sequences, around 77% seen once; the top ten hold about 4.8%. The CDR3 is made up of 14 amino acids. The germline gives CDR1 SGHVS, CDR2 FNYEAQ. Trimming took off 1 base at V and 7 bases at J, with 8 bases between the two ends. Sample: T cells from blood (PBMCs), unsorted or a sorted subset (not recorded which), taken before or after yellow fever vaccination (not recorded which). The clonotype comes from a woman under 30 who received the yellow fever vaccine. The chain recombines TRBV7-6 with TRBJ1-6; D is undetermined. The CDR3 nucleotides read TGTGCCAGCAGCTTAGGGGGTGTGAATTCACCCCTCCACTTT. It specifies CASSLGGVNSPLHF.